What follows is one T cell receptor beta chain and its context. The antigen is undetermined. This entry comes from a study of cytomegalovirus exposure and HLA in healthy donors. This CDR3 has 15 amino acids. Trimming left V 2 bases short and J 7 bases short, with 18 bases between. Germline-derived CDR1 and CDR2 are SGHRS and YFSETQ. A multiplex PCR was run with 60 Vbeta primers and 13 Jbeta primers. Using immunoSEQ multiplex PCR, the repertoire was profiled, and TCRdb retains in-frame clones only, with some absent. The sample has 100,000 to 150,000 clones; more than 80% are singletons. The study, taken as a whole, reports: Most TCR sequences were rare, but some public TCRs occurred in many donors. The HLA-A and HLA-B alleles of most subjects were reportedly predicted accurately from TCR beta sequences. Testing in vitro showed a few CMV-associated chains specific for CMV antigens. The authors considered a cluster of highly shared sequence variants likely to be a sequencing artifact.

This TCR came from a middle-aged man in good health and CMV-seronegative. The source material was PBMCs. The V call is TRBV5-1, the J call TRBJ2-5; a weak D match, TRBD1 (5 bases). The CDR3 region is CASSLPDPIQGTQYF. Here the CDR3 DNA reads TGCGCCAGCAGCTTACCGGACCCCATTCAGGGGACCCAGTACTTC.